The next 24 T cell receptor beta chains were all read from a single sample in a study of regulatory T cells in long-lasting Graves disease. Time point specified: newly diagnosed GD, antithyroid drugs for less than 3 months. Preparation of the TCR library used RNA extracted from PBMCs. To make TCR beta libraries, researchers used iRepertoire HTBI primers and Arm-PCR of CDR3 regions. TCRdb re-analysed the multiplex PCR reads in MiXCR, keeping a single row per CDR3 protein. This sample has around 500,000 distinct CDR3 sequences; about 16% occur once, and the top ten carry around 25%. The same sample was also studied in work on T cells in Graves' hyperthyroidism and ophthalmopathy.

The input for sequencing was peripheral blood mononuclear cells (PBMCs), taken at new diagnosis, from a patient treated with antithyroid drugs. The receptors were gathered from a woman aged 35-60 years with Graves disease.

This clonotype was seen at least ten times. This chain connects TRBV12-3 or TRBV12-4 to TRBJ1-6, with D unclear. V gave up 4 bases and J gave up 4 bases, with 5 bases separating them. The CDR3 runs 13 residues. CDR3 nucleotides: TGTGCCAGCAGTTACAATTATAATTCACCCCTCCACTTT. This translates into CASSYNYNSPLHF.

Only a few counts were recorded for this clonotype. V and J are TRBV20-1 and TRBJ2-1; no reliable D call. The germline V gene encodes CDR1 DFQATT and CDR2 SNEGSKA (reference sequence). The V and J ends lost 6 bases and 8 bases respectively, with 11 bases between them. The CDR3 is 11 residues long. For the CDR3, the DNA is TGCAGTGCGCGGAAAGCCCATGAGCAGTTCTTC. Its translation is CSARKAHEQFF.

This clonotype was seen at least ten times. The rearrangement joins TRBV7-9 to TRBJ2-3, with 11 positions matching TRBD1. V gave up 3 bases and J gave up 2 bases; unmatched junction bases: 4. CDR1 is SEHNR and CDR2 is FQNEAQ in the germline V gene (reference sequence). The CDR3 is 16 residues long. Here the CDR3 reads CASSLDRGRDTDTQYF. The CDR3 DNA reads as TGTGCCAGCAGCTTGGACAGGGGGCGAGACACAGATACGCAGTATTTT.

This clonotype was seen more than once but under ten times. The chain employs TRBV9 and TRBJ1-1, with 7 bases fitting TRBD1. V lost 4 bases to trimming and J lost 1 base; unmatched junction nucleotides: 7. The CDR3 extends over 15 amino acids. Germline CDR1 reads SGDLS; CDR2 reads YYNGEE. CDR3 nucleotide sequence: TGTGCCAGCAGCCGCGTAGGGGGCCAGAACACTGAAGCTTTCTTT. It encodes CASSRVGGQNTEAFF. Together with reference TRBV9 and TRBJ1-1, the CDR3 gives the full variable domain: DSGVTQTPKHLITATGQRVTLRCSPRSGDLSVYWYQQSLDQGLQFLIQYYNGEERAKGNILERFSAQQFPDLHSELNLSSLELGDSALYFCASSRVGGQNTEAFFGQGTRLTVV.

The gene calls are TRBV6-2 or TRBV6-3 and TRBJ2-3, with D perhaps being TRBD1 or TRBD2 (5 bases each). The CDR3 covers 15 residues. V lost 2 bases to trimming and J lost 1 base, with 10 bases between them. Germline V CDR1 and CDR2: MNHEY, SVGEGT. The chain's CDR3 is CASSYTGPGTDTQYF. The CDR3 DNA reads TGTGCCAGCAGTTACACGGGGCCGGGCACAGATACGCAGTATTTT.

This clonotype was seen a handful of times. In DNA, the CDR3 is TGCAGCGTTGAAGAGGGGGGAAATCAGCCCCAGCATTTT. Translated: CSVEEGGNQPQHF. This chain uses TRBV29-1 with TRBJ1-5, with TRBD1 as a possible D gene (5 bases). The CDR3 consists of 13 residues. The V and J ends lost 0 bases and 4 bases respectively, with 7 bases between them. Germline V gene data show CDR1 as SQVTM and CDR2 as ANQGSEA.

This clonotype turned up a few times. The rearrangement links TRBV28 to TRBJ2-7; tentative D call: TRBD2 (6 bases). Germline assignment: CDR1 MDHEN and CDR2 SYDVKM. Trimming removed 7 bases from V and 8 bases from J, with 9 bases in between. The CDR3 is 10 residues long. CDR3 residues: CASTGTQQYF. The CDR3 nucleotides read TGTGCCAGCACTGGGACTCAGCAGTACTTC.

This clonotype was seen a handful of times. The CDR3 loop reads CASSYYPGAKNIQYF. The CDR3 bases are TGTGCCAGCAGTTACTACCCAGGGGCCAAAAACATTCAGTACTTC. This sequence joins TRBV6-5 and TRBJ2-4; possible D gene TRBD1, 5 bases. Germline loops: CDR1 MNHEY, CDR2 SVGAGI. The CDR3 sequence is 15 residues long. V lost 1 base and J 1 base, leaving 8 bases between the germline ends.

Only a few counts were recorded for this clonotype. The rearrangement links TRBV6-1 to TRBJ2-3, with 9 nucleotides matching TRBD2. The V gene end was trimmed by 10 bases and the J gene end by 5 bases; junction bases not matched to a gene: 4. In germline, CDR1 is MNHNS, CDR2 SASEGT. CDR3 length equals 12 residues. CDR3 sequence (DNA): TGTGCCACGCGGGGGGGCGGAGATACGCAGTATTTT. Translated: CATRGGGDTQYF.

This chain joins TRBV5-5 and TRBJ2-1, with 10 bases that match TRBD1. Germline trimming cut 2 bases from V and 5 bases from J; bases unmatched to any gene: 7. The CDR3 is 16 amino acids. CDR1 is SGHKS, CDR2 YYEKEE, per germline (reference sequence). The CDR3, as DNA: TGTGCCAGCAGCTTCGGCCTCGGGACAGGGGACAATGAGCAGTTCTTC. It is translated as CASSFGLGTGDNEQFF.

V gene TRBV10-3 combines with J gene TRBJ2-7; perhaps D is TRBD1 or TRBD2 (6 bases each). V lost 1 base and J lost 0, with 7 bases in between. CDR3 length: 14 residues. CDR1 ENHRY and CDR2 SYGVKD come from the germline V gene. CDR3 protein: CAISEWGASYEQYF. The CDR3 DNA sequence: TGTGCCATCAGTGAGTGGGGGGCCTCCTACGAGCAGTACTTC.

V gene TRBV6-1 combines with J gene TRBJ1-6; D not resolved. V was pared by 6 bases and J by 6 bases, with 18 bases between. The CDR3 extends over 16 amino acids. Germline V gene sequence: CDR1 MNHNS, CDR2 SASEGT. The CDR3 DNA follows: TGTGCCAGCAGCCAATTCGGGGTTTTGGGTAATTCACCCCTCCACTTT. Protein: CASSQFGVLGNSPLHF.

This clonotype was recorded a few times. CDR3 coding DNA: TGTGCCAGCAGTCCCCTAGGGAGCGGGGGGATAAGTGAGCAGTTCTTC. Translation gives CASSPLGSGGISEQFF. The rearrangement joins TRBV27 to TRBJ2-1; 9 positions match TRBD2. Germline CDR1 and CDR2: MNHEY and SMNVEV (reference sequence). The trim removed 5 bases at V and 9 bases at J, leaving 14 bases unmatched. This CDR3 is 16 amino acids long.

For this clonotype: One base away lies a much larger clone, so this may be a sequencing read error. The chain employs TRBV6-1 and TRBJ2-7; D gene ambiguous. Germline CDR1 MNHNS, CDR2 SASEGT. The CDR3 contains 15 residues. The V and J ends lost 3 bases and 2 bases respectively, with 14 bases between them. The CDR3 bases are TGTGCCAGCAGTGATTCTCGGTGGTCGACCTACGAGCAGTACTTC. Its translation is CASSDSRWSTYEQYF.

This clonotype was counted a few times. V is TRBV14 and J is TRBJ1-1, with D unresolved. The CDR3 has 14 residues. The V gene lost 4 bases and the J gene lost 5 bases, with 14 bases spanning the gap. Germline loops: CDR1 SGHDN, CDR2 FVKESK. The CDR3 is CASSLGPGSTEAFF. In nucleotides, the CDR3 is TGTGCCAGCAGCCTAGGTCCGGGGTCGACTGAAGCTTTCTTT.

This clonotype appeared a few times. CDR3 sequence reads: CASASDRGLQETQYF. CDR3 in DNA: TGTGCTAGTGCCTCGGACAGGGGCCTACAAGAGACCCAGTACTTC. The chain uses TRBV12-5 and TRBJ2-5; TRBD1 matches at 9 bases. From germline, CDR1 is LGHNT and CDR2 FRNRAP. V shed 7 bases, J shed 2 bases, and the junction held 8 bases outside the gene matches. The CDR3 totals 15 residues.

This clonotype was detected ten times or more. The rearrangement uses TRBV2 and TRBJ1-2; D is ambiguous. Trimming stripped 5 bases from V and 5 bases from J, with 15 bases between. Germline values: CDR1 SNHLY, CDR2 FYNNEI. The CDR3 is made up of 14 amino acids. The CDR3 region has the DNA TGTGCCAGCAGTCGTGACGGAAACCTTTATGGCTACACCTTC. As protein: CASSRDGNLYGYTF.

At least ten counts were recorded for this clonotype. The chain joins TRBV5-1 to TRBJ1-2; tentatively, D is TRBD1 (6 bases). V was cut by 3 bases and J by 4 bases, with 13 bases left in between. Germline CDR1 SGHRS, CDR2 YFSETQ. CDR3 length: 14 amino acids. The CDR3 sequence: CASSYGQSSYGYTF. The CDR3, as DNA: TGCGCCAGCAGCTACGGACAGTCGAGCTATGGCTACACCTTC.

This clonotype was seen a handful of times. The chain is built from TRBV5-1 and TRBJ2-3; TRBD1 matches at 7 bases. V dropped 4 bases and J dropped 2; count of bases not matched to a gene: 10. The CDR3 is 16 amino acids. CDR1 and CDR2 from the germline V gene are SGHRS and YFSETQ. The CDR3 sequence is CASSTAGTVITDTQYF. DNA for the CDR3: TGCGCCAGCAGCACCGCCGGGACAGTTATCACAGATACGCAGTATTTT.

This clonotype was recorded a few times. The chain is built from TRBV14 and TRBJ1-5; TRBD1 might be the D (5 bases). The germline V and J ends were trimmed by 2 bases and 5 bases, with 16 bases remaining between them. From germline, CDR1 is SGHDN and CDR2 FVKESK. This CDR3 spans 16 amino acids. The chain's CDR3 is CASSQRRDGGDQPQHF. The CDR3 DNA reads TGTGCCAGCAGCCAACGTAGGGATGGGGGGGATCAGCCCCAGCATTTT.

This clonotype showed up many times. V is TRBV11-2 and J is TRBJ2-1, with D uncertain. V was pared by 0 bases and J by 6 bases, with 12 bases between. The V gene's germline CDR1 is SGHAT and CDR2 FQNNGV. The CDR3 extends over 15 amino acids. This chain's CDR3 is CASSLDLADINEQFF. In nucleotides, the CDR3 is TGTGCCAGCAGCTTAGATTTGGCAGACATCAATGAGCAGTTCTTC.

This clonotype occurred many times. This chain's CDR3 is CASSLGPGAGGNTIYF. CDR3 bases: TGTGCCAGCAGCTTAGGGCCGGGGGCAGGTGGAAACACCATATATTTT. The gene calls are TRBV13 and TRBJ1-3, with D perhaps matching TRBD1 (6 bases). CDR1 is PRHDT and CDR2 is FYEKMQ in the germline V gene (reference sequence). Trimming cost V 0 bases and J 3 bases, with 12 bases left between them. The CDR3 contains 16 residues. The entire variable domain, with the rest obtained from reference TRBV13 and TRBJ1-3, is as follows: AAGVIQSPRHLIKEKRETATLKCYPIPRHDTVYWYQQGPGQDPQFLISFYEKMQSDKGSIPDRFSAQQFSDYHSELNMSSLELGDSALYFCASSLGPGAGGNTIYFGEGSWLTVV.

About this clonotype: A clone one base away is much larger, so this may be a read error. V usage is TRBV27 and J usage is TRBJ2-3; D may be TRBD1 or TRBD2 (5 bases each). The CDR3 is 18 residues long. Germline assignment: CDR1 MNHEY and CDR2 SMNVEV (reference sequence). Trimming shortened V by 1 base and J by 2 bases, and 19 bases separated the two germline ends. Here the CDR3 reads CASSLWGIGADSTDTQYF. CDR3 coding DNA: TGTGCCAGCAGTTTATGGGGGATCGGGGCGGACTCCACAGATACGCAGTATTTT.

The chain combines TRBV10-1 with TRBJ1-1; D ambiguous. Trimming shortened V by 3 bases and J by 9 bases, and 8 bases separated the two germline ends. The CDR3 is 11 amino acids. The germline CDR1 and CDR2 sequences are WNHNN and SYGVQD (reference sequence). The CDR3 sequence: CASSDRIQAFF. DNA for the CDR3: TGCGCCAGCAGTGACCGAATTCAAGCTTTCTTT.